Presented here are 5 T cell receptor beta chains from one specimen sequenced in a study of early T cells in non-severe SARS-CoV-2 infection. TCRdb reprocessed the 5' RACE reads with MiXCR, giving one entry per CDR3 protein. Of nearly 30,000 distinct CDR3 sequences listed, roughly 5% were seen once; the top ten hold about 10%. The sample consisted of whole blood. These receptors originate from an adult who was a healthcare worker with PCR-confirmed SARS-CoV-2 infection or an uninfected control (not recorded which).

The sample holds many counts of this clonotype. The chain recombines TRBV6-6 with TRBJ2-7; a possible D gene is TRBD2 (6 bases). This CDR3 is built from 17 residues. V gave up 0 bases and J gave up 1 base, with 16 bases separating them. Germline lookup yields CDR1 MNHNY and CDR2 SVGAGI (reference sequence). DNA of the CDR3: TGTGCCAGCAGTTACTCGACGAGCAGGACTACTTCCTACGAGCAGTACTTC. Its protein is CASSYSTSRTTSYEQYF.

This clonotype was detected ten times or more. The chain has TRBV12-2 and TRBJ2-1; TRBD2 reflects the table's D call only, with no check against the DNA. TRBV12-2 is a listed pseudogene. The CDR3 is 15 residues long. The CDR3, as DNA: TGTGCAAGTCGCTTACGGCGGGAGGGGGCAAATGAGCAGTTCTTC. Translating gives CASRLRREGANEQFF.

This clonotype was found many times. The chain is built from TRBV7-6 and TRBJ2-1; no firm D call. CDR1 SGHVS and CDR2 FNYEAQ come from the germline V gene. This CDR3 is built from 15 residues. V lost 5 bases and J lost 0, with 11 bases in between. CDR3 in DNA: TGTGCCAGCAGCATCGACGTTGTCTCCTACAATGAGCAGTTCTTC. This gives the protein CASSIDVVSYNEQFF.

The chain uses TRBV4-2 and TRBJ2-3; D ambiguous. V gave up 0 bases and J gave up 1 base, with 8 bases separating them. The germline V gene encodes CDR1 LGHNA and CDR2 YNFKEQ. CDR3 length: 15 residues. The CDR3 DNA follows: TGTGCCAGCAGCCAAGAGGCCAGCCGCACAGATACGCAGTATTTT. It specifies CASSQEASRTDTQYF.

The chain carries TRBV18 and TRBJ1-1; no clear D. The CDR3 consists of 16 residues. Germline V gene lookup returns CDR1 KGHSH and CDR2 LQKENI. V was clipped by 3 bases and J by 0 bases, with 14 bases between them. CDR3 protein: CASSPPGLAMNTEAFF. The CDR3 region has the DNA TGTGCCAGCTCACCTCCGGGCCTCGCGATGAACACTGAAGCTTTCTTT.